These 26 T cell receptor beta chains originate from one sample sequenced in a study of Ad26.COV2.S vaccination and SARS-CoV-2 variants. Assay: immunoSEQ multiplex PCR; the TCRdb copy retains only in-frame clones and omits some. The table includes fewer than 400,000 clones, about 90% detected once. Specified treatment: approximately 18 received Ad26.COV2.S at low or high dose, single or two shots; 5 received placebo; per-sample allocation not given. Sample collection was performed on day 63 after the first vaccine or placebo injection. Sample: peripheral blood, taken in a trial of Ad26.COV2.S vaccine versus placebo. These TCRs come from a person between 18 and 65 years old who received the Ad26.COV2.S COVID-19 vaccine or a placebo.

This clone was picked up one time. The genes are TRBV6-5 and TRBJ2-1; D is possibly TRBD2 (6 bases). The CDR3 contains 13 residues. Trimming stripped 6 bases from V and 7 bases from J, with 13 bases between. Germline CDR1 and CDR2: MNHEY and SVGAGI. For the CDR3, the DNA is TGTGCCAGCAGGGGGACCGGGAGTAATGAGCAGTTCTTC. Its translation: CASRGTGSNEQFF.

This chain connects TRBV2 to TRBJ2-5; tentative D call: TRBD1 (5 bases). V lost 5 bases to trimming and J lost 5 bases, with 15 bases between them. CDR3 length equals 14 residues. Germline V gene data show CDR1 as SNHLY and CDR2 as FYNNEI. The CDR3 bases are TGTGCCAGCAGTCACTCCCCAGGGTTCGAGACCCAGTACTTC. Translated: CASSHSPGFETQYF.

The chain links TRBV20-1 to TRBJ2-1; 8 bases fit TRBD2. The CDR3 has 15 amino acids. The germline gives CDR1 DFQATT, CDR2 SNEGSKA (reference sequence). V dropped 3 bases and J dropped 6; count of bases not matched to a gene: 10. The CDR3, as DNA: TGCAGTGCTAGTGCCCCCGAGACTAGCGTCAATGAGCAGTTCTTC. Translation: CSASAPETSVNEQFF.

The CDR3 bases are TGTGCCAGCAGCTCCCAGTTATGGGGCACTGAAGCTTTCTTT. As protein: CASSSQLWGTEAFF. This chain uses TRBV5-5 with TRBJ1-1; D uncertain. Trimming removed 3 bases at V and 4 bases at J, with 13 bases between. Germline CDR1 is SGHKS and CDR2 is YYEKEE (reference sequence). The CDR3 is made up of 14 amino acids.

V is TRBV13 and J is TRBJ1-2, with TRBD1 as a possible D gene (6 bases). Germline assignment: CDR1 PRHDT and CDR2 FYEKMQ (reference sequence). The V and J ends lost 5 bases and 6 bases respectively, with 16 bases between them. This CDR3 contains 14 residues. Here the CDR3 DNA reads TGTGCCAGCAGCCAATTTTCGAGGGGGAATGGCTACACCTTC. Its protein is CASSQFSRGNGYTF.

The rearrangement joins TRBV11-2 to TRBJ1-6, with D unresolved. Trimming removed 5 bases from V and 5 bases from J, with 10 bases in between. The CDR3 runs to 14 residues. CDR1 is SGHAT and CDR2 is FQNNGV in the germline V gene. CDR3 DNA: TGTGCCAGCAGCACGCGACGGGATAATTCACCCCTCCACTTT. It translates to CASSTRRDNSPLHF. Drawing the rest from reference TRBV11-2 and TRBJ1-6, the complete variable domain is EAGVAQSPRYKIIEKRQSVAFWCNPISGHATLYWYQQILGQGPKLLIQFQNNGVVDDSQLPKDRFSAERLKGVDSTLKIQPAKLEDSAVYLCASSTRRDNSPLHFGNGTRLTVT.

The genes are TRBV2 and TRBJ2-2, with 9 bases matching TRBD1. CDR3 length: 17 amino acids. The germline CDR1 and CDR2 sequences are SNHLY and FYNNEI. The J segment lost 5 bases and the V segment lost 6 bases, leaving 13 bases of the junction unmatched. The CDR3 reads CASRGAGTGKYTGELFF. The CDR3 coding sequence is TGTGCCAGCAGGGGAGCCGGGACAGGGAAGTATACCGGGGAGCTGTTTTTT.

The V gene is TRBV12-3 or TRBV12-4, the J gene TRBJ1-1, with no clear D. The V end lost 7 bases, the J end lost 11 bases, and 17 bases lay between the germline ends. This CDR3 has 12 amino acids. The CDR3 DNA reads TGTGCCAGCACCGAAGGGTCCACAGACGCTTTCTTT. The encoded protein is CASTEGSTDAFF.

The V gene is TRBV7-2, the J gene TRBJ2-2; D is uncertain. The V gene's germline CDR1 is SGHTA and CDR2 FQGNSA. The CDR3 is 15 amino acids. The V and J ends lost 2 bases and 3 bases respectively, with 10 bases between them. The CDR3 protein is CASSLLGKHTGELFF. DNA for the CDR3: TGTGCCAGCAGCTTACTGGGGAAACACACCGGGGAGCTGTTTTTT.

This rearrangement joins TRBV7-7 to TRBJ1-1, with TRBD1 as a possible D gene (5 bases). The V end lost 5 bases, the J end lost 0 bases, and 10 bases lay between the germline ends. The CDR3 is 14 residues long. Germline V gene sequence: CDR1 SSHAT, CDR2 FNYEAQ (reference sequence). The CDR3 loop reads CASSPGNMNTEAFF. CDR3 sequence (DNA): TGTGCCAGCAGCCCAGGGAACATGAACACTGAAGCTTTCTTT.

This sequence joins TRBV20-1 and TRBJ1-2; D gene unclear. V lost 7 bases and J 8 bases, leaving 5 bases between the germline ends. The CDR3 covers 8 residues. The germline V gene encodes CDR1 DFQATT and CDR2 SNEGSKA (reference sequence). The CDR3 bases are TGCAGTGATCGAGGCTACACCTTC. This gives the protein CSDRGYTF.

The V call is TRBV7-8, the J call TRBJ2-2; 7 bases fit TRBD2. The V segment lost 0 bases and the J segment 5 bases; nucleotides outside the gene matches: 9. Germline loops: CDR1 SGHVS, CDR2 FQNEAQ. The CDR3 extends over 17 amino acids. The DNA for the CDR3 is TGTGCCAGCAGCTTAGCCCTAGCGGTCTTGGAGACCGGGGAGCTGTTTTTT. Translated: CASSLALAVLETGELFF.

This clone was observed a few times. This chain connects TRBV7-3 to TRBJ1-1, with 10 bases fitting TRBD1. The V segment lost 4 bases and the J segment 7 bases; nucleotides outside the gene matches: 9. CDR1 and CDR2 from the germline V gene are SGHTA and FQGTGA. The CDR3 is 15 residues long. The CDR3 DNA reads TGTGCCAGCAGCTCCGGGACAGGGGTAGGAGGTGAAGCTTTCTTT. This encodes CASSSGTGVGGEAFF. The full variable domain, its missing parts supplied by reference TRBV7-3 and TRBJ1-1, is GAGVSQTPSNKVTEKGKYVELRCDPISGHTALYWYRQSLGQGPEFLIYFQGTGAADDSGLPNDRFFAVRPEGSVSTLKIQRTERGDSAVYLCASSSGTGVGGEAFFGQGTRLTVV.

The rearrangement links TRBV11-2 to TRBJ2-3; a weak D match, TRBD2 (5 bases). The CDR3 consists of 15 residues. V was trimmed by 5 bases and J by 2 bases, leaving 14 bases between them. The germline CDR1 and CDR2 sequences are SGHAT and FQNNGV. DNA for the CDR3: TGTGCCAGCAGCGGAGGACTGAGGGACACAGATACGCAGTATTTT. Its protein is CASSGGLRDTDTQYF.

The genes are TRBV7-3 and TRBJ2-2; TRBD1 matches 9 bases. The CDR3 runs 16 residues. In germline, CDR1 is SGHTA, CDR2 FQGTGA. Trimming removed 2 bases from V and 2 bases from J; junction bases left unmatched: 3. The CDR3 region is CASSLGQGPNTGELFF. CDR3 sequence (DNA): TGTGCCAGCAGCTTAGGACAGGGGCCCAACACCGGGGAGCTGTTTTTT.

V usage is TRBV18 and J usage is TRBJ2-7; TRBD1 matches 9 bases. The CDR3 runs 15 residues. V dropped 3 bases and J dropped 5; count of bases not matched to a gene: 8. Per germline, CDR1 KGHSH and CDR2 LQKENI. The CDR3 reads CASSPRDRDIHEQYF. CDR3 DNA sequence: TGTGCCAGCTCACCCCGGGACAGGGATATCCACGAGCAGTACTTC.

The rearrangement links TRBV7-2 to TRBJ2-5, with 7 bases that match TRBD1. CDR1 SGHTA and CDR2 FQGNSA come from the germline V gene. CDR3 size: 14 residues. V shed 6 bases and J 2 bases; nucleotides not matched to a gene: 6. The CDR3 loop reads CASSPGQPQETQYF. CDR3 in DNA: TGTGCCAGCAGTCCGGGACAGCCACAAGAGACCCAGTACTTC.

The V call is TRBV27, the J call TRBJ2-1; 9 bases fit TRBD2. The germline CDR1 and CDR2 sequences are MNHEY and SMNVEV (reference sequence). Unmatched junction bases numbered 11, after V lost 4 bases and J lost 4 bases. The CDR3 has 17 amino acids. This chain's CDR3 is CASSSLGTSWNYNEQFF. The CDR3 DNA reads as TGTGCCAGCAGTTCCTTGGGGACTAGCTGGAATTACAATGAGCAGTTCTTC.

The chain is built from TRBV6-1 and TRBJ1-3; D not certain. CDR1 MNHNS and CDR2 SASEGT come from the germline V gene. V was clipped by 3 bases and J by 4 bases, with 13 bases between them. The CDR3 is made up of 15 amino acids. The CDR3 loop is CASSDRNSGGNTIYF. In DNA, the CDR3 is TGTGCCAGCAGTGACAGGAATTCGGGAGGAAACACCATATATTTT.

The chain has TRBV28 and TRBJ1-5; 8 positions agree with TRBD1. V dropped 2 bases and J dropped 4; count of bases not matched to a gene: 4. The CDR3 contains 15 residues. CDR1 is MDHEN and CDR2 is SYDVKM in the germline V gene. CDR3 protein: CASSLGGQVNQPQHF. The CDR3 DNA sequence: TGTGCCAGCAGTTTAGGGGGACAGGTAAATCAGCCCCAGCATTTT.

The rearrangement joins TRBV7-2 to TRBJ1-6; D call uncertain. V was clipped by 3 bases and J by 4 bases, with 4 bases between them. The CDR3 sequence is 13 residues long. Germline CDR1 SGHTA, CDR2 FQGNSA. Here the CDR3 DNA reads TGTGCCAGCAGCTTGGGATATAATTCACCCCTCCACTTT. It specifies CASSLGYNSPLHF.

V and J are TRBV30 and TRBJ2-5; TRBD1 aligns across 7 bases. The germline gives CDR1 GTSNPN, CDR2 SVGIG (reference sequence). V lost 5 bases to trimming and J lost 5 bases; unmatched junction nucleotides: 8. The CDR3 extends over 13 amino acids. In nucleotides, the CDR3 is TGTGCCTGGGGGGCTAAGGGGGCTGAGACCCAGTACTTC. Translation: CAWGAKGAETQYF.

This chain joins TRBV6-5 and TRBJ1-1; 10 bases agree with TRBD1. J lost 0 bases, V lost 10 bases, and 5 bases had no gene match. CDR1 and CDR2 (germline): MNHEY, SVGAGI. The CDR3 has 14 amino acids. The CDR3 here is CATRDRGLNTEAFF. The CDR3 nucleotides are TGTGCCACCCGGGACAGGGGACTGAACACTGAAGCTTTCTTT.

The chain carries TRBV18 and TRBJ1-2; 7 positions match TRBD1. This CDR3 spans 15 amino acids. Germline values: CDR1 KGHSH, CDR2 LQKENI. V shed 2 bases and J 7 bases; nucleotides not matched to a gene: 10. The CDR3 DNA follows: TGTGCCAGCTCACCAGGGGAAGGGGGCCGGTTTGGCTACACCTTC. This gives the protein CASSPGEGGRFGYTF. Filled out from reference TRBV18 and TRBJ1-2, the complete variable domain reads NAGVMQNPRHLVRRRGQEARLRCSPMKGHSHVYWYRQLPEEGLKFMVYLQKENIIDESGMPKERFSAEFPKEGPSILRIQQVVRGDSAAYFCASSPGEGGRFGYTFGSGTRLTVV.

This clone was observed a few times. The chain recombines TRBV7-9 with TRBJ2-1, with D possibly TRBD2 on 6 matching bases. Germline V CDR1 and CDR2: SEHNR, FQNEAQ (reference sequence). There are 19 residues in the CDR3. V was cut by 1 base and J by 0 bases, with 19 bases left in between. This CDR3 is CASSLGISPAGSSYNEQFF. In DNA, the CDR3 is TGTGCCAGCAGCTTAGGTATCAGCCCCGCGGGAAGCTCCTACAATGAGCAGTTCTTC.

J is TRBJ2-7 and V is TRBV21-1; the table names TRBD2, a call not compared with the DNA. TRBV21-1 represents a pseudogene. The CDR3 is 12 amino acids. CDR3 amino acids: CASSLNPYEQYV. Here the CDR3 DNA reads TGTGCCAGCAGCCTAAACCCATACGAGCAGTACGTC.